The rows below give T cell receptor beta chains drawn from one sample of a study of graft-versus-host responses after intestinal transplantation. These TCRs are of unknown antigen specificity. Profiled with immunoSEQ multiplex PCR; TCRdb holds only in-frame clones, not every one. Of about 85,000 clones in the sample, roughly 90% are singletons; the top ten hold 7.6%. The sequences come from unstimulated CD8+ T cells sorted from spleen or lymph node cells, collected before transplant. The receptors originated from a human donor who was the organ donor for an intestinal transplant. CDR3s include the opening cysteine and the closing phenylalanine or tryptophan. A D gene is named only where the DNA matches it firmly. Expanded clones are given a class, and other clones once, few, many or no size at all.

clone_size | d_call | cdr3_length | j_call | v_call | cdr3_nt | cdr3_aa
NA | TRBD1 | 16 | TRBJ1-4 | TRBV6-5 | TGTGCCAGCAGTTACTTAAGACAGGGCGCGAATGAAAAACTGTTTTTT | CASSYLRQGANEKLFF
NA | TRBD2 | 15 | TRBJ2-7 | TRBV4-1 | TGCGCCAGCAGCCCGGGACTAGCGGGGGGGTACGAGCAGTACTTC | CASSPGLAGGYEQYF
NA | TRBD1 | 14 | TRBJ2-7 | TRBV18 | TGTGCCAGCTCACCACCGGGACAGACCTACGAGCAGTACTTC | CASSPPGQTYEQYF
NA | NA | 16 | TRBJ2-7 | TRBV11-2 | TGTGCCAGCAGCTTAGATTCGGGGGATGGTTGGGGAGAGCAGTACTTC | CASSLDSGDGWGEQYF
NA | NA | 15 | TRBJ1-2 | TRBV7-2 | TGTGCCAGCAGCCGGACGGCGACTGAAGTCTATGGCTACACCTTC | CASSRTATEVYGYTF
NA | NA | 14 | TRBJ2-7 | TRBV5-6 | TGTGCCAGCAGCCTGCGGGACAGCTCCTACGAGCAGTACTTC | CASSLRDSSYEQYF
NA | TRBD2 | 13 | TRBJ2-7 | TRBV5-6 | TGTGCCAGCAGTAGCGGGAATGGGCTCGAGCAGTACTTC | CASSSGNGLEQYF
NA | NA | 10 | TRBJ1-1 | TRBV29-1 | TGCAGCGTCAAGAGGACTGAAGCTTTCTTT | CSVKRTEAFF
once | TRBD1 | 13 | TRBJ1-4 | TRBV5-5 | TGTGCCACTGGACAGGGACTTAATGAAAAACTGTTTTTT | CATGQGLNEKLFF
NA | TRBD1 | 13 | TRBJ1-1 | TRBV6-1 | TGTGCCAGCCAGACAGGGGCACACACTGAAGCTTTCTTT | CASQTGAHTEAFF
NA | TRBD2 | 17 | TRBJ2-1 | TRBV4-2 | TGTGCCAGCAGCCAATGGCATAGCGGGGGGGCTTACAATGAGCAGTTCTTC | CASSQWHSGGAYNEQFF
NA | TRBD2 | 17 | TRBJ2-2 | TRBV7-9 | TGTGCCAGCAGCTTGCGGCGGGAGGTCGCGGACACCGGGGAGCTGTTTTTT | CASSLRREVADTGELFF
NA | NA | 14 | TRBJ1-2 | TRBV4-1 | TGCGCCAGCAGCCAAGCACAGGGAAATTATGGCTACACCTTC | CASSQAQGNYGYTF
few | TRBD1 | 18 | TRBJ1-4 | TRBV5-1 | TGCGCCAGCAGCCCTGGAGGTGACAGGGGATTGCCTAATGAAAAACTGTTTTTT | CASSPGGDRGLPNEKLFF
NA | TRBD1 | 13 | TRBJ1-2 | TRBV6-5 | TGTGCCAGCAGTGGGACAGGGGGCTATGGCTACACCTTC | CASSGTGGYGYTF
NA | NA | 15 | TRBJ2-3 | TRBV5-1 | TGCGCCAGCAGCTGGATCCGACAGGGCACAGATACGCAGTATTTT | CASSWIRQGTDTQYF
NA | NA | 13 | TRBJ1-5 | TRBV10-3 | TGTGCCATCAGTGGGGGGGAGGGCCAGCCCCAGCATTTT | CAISGGEGQPQHF
NA | TRBD2 | 19 | TRBJ2-3 | TRBV27 | TGTGCCAGCGCCCACGGGACTAGCGGGGATCTTCCAATCACAGATACGCAGTATTTT | CASAHGTSGDLPITDTQYF
NA | TRBD2 | 14 | TRBJ2-3 | TRBV2 | TGTGCCAGCAGCGGGGGGAGGGGTGCAGATACGCAGTATTTT | CASSGGRGADTQYF
NA | NA | 13 | TRBJ2-7 | TRBV5-6 | TGTGCCAGCAGCTTGACCGGGGCCCACGAGCAGTACTTC | CASSLTGAHEQYF
NA | NA | 15 | TRBJ1-2 | TRBV5-1 | TGCGCCAGCAGTTGGGCGGTAGGGGACGACTATGGCTACACCTTC | CASSWAVGDDYGYTF
NA | NA | 10 | TRBJ1-2 | TRBV2 | TGTGCCAGCAGCCTGAGTGGCTACACCTTC | CASSLSGYTF
NA | NA | 18 | TRBJ1-3 | TRBV7-9 | TGTGCCAGCAGCTTAGTTGGCCGGTGGCGTCAGACTGGAAACACCATATATTTT | CASSLVGRWRQTGNTIYF
NA | NA | 13 | TRBJ2-1 | TRBV6-5 | TGTGCCAGCAGTTTTAGTGGGAGGAATGAGCAGTTCTTC | CASSFSGRNEQFF
NA | NA | 18 | TRBJ2-7 | TRBV27 | TGTGCCAGCAGTTCGATATCCGGGGGCGCAAGGGTGGCTGACGAGCAGTACTTC | CASSSISGGARVADEQYF
NA | NA | 15 | TRBJ2-5 | TRBV6-5 | TGTGCCAGCAGTTACTCGGGTCGGGCGATCGAGACCCAGTACTTC | CASSYSGRAIETQYF
NA | NA | 15 | TRBJ1-1 | TRBV14 | TGTGCCAGCAGCCATTGGAGGGGGGAGGACACTGAAGCTTTCTTT | CASSHWRGEDTEAFF
NA | NA | 14 | TRBJ2-7 | TRBV5-5 | TGTGCCAGCAGCTTTATATGGGTCTCCTACGAGCAGTACTTC | CASSFIWVSYEQYF
once | NA | 13 | TRBJ2-5 | TRBV30 | TGTGCCTGGACCTCGGAGCGGACTAAGACCCAGTACTTC | CAWTSERTKTQYF
NA | TRBD2 | 15 | TRBJ2-1 | TRBV27 | TGTGCCAGCAGTTTAGGGACTAGCTCCTACAATGAGCAGTTCTTC | CASSLGTSSYNEQFF
NA | NA | 14 | TRBJ2-7 | TRBV11-3 | TGTGCCAGCAGCTTAGCAGGGAGCCCCTACGAGCAGTACTTC | CASSLAGSPYEQYF
NA | NA | 16 | TRBJ2-7 | TRBV11-2 | TGTGCCAGCAGCTTAGTCTCTGGGCGGTTCTCCTACGAGCAGTACTTC | CASSLVSGRFSYEQYF
once | NA | 15 | TRBJ1-2 | TRBV13 | TGTGCCAGCAGTTCCCGGACGGCCGCTAACTATGGCTACACCTTC | CASSSRTAANYGYTF
NA | NA | 13 | TRBJ2-2 | TRBV9 | TGTGCCAGTCTGAATGGGAACACCGGGGAGCTGTTTTTT | CASLNGNTGELFF
NA | NA | 15 | TRBJ2-2 | TRBV5-8 | TGTGCCAGCAGCTTGGTGACCTACCTCCCCGGGGAGCTGTTTTTT | CASSLVTYLPGELFF
NA | NA | 11 | TRBJ2-1 | TRBV6-1 | TGTGCCATCCCCTCCTACAATGAGCAGTTCTTC | CAIPSYNEQFF
NA | NA | 17 | TRBJ1-5 | TRBV19 | TGTGCCAGTAGTATGACGATGCAGCCTTTAGGCAATCAGCCCCAGCATTTT | CASSMTMQPLGNQPQHF
NA | NA | 15 | TRBJ2-7 | TRBV25-1 | TGTGCCAGCAGTGCTACTCTGCGCTACCCCTACGAGCAGTACTTC | CASSATLRYPYEQYF
few | NA | 12 | TRBJ2-3 | TRBV28 | TGTGCCAGCAGTTTCGGTGTTAATACGCAGTATTTT | CASSFGVNTQYF
once | NA | 12 | TRBJ2-7 | TRBV2 | TGTGCCAGCTCGAAGGGAACCTACGAGCAGTACTTC | CASSKGTYEQYF
NA | NA | 14 | TRBJ2-1 | TRBV7-7 | TGTGCCAGCAGCTCCGCCGGAGCGCCCAATGAGCAGTTCTTC | CASSSAGAPNEQFF
NA | NA | 13 | TRBJ1-5 | TRBV2 | TGTGCCAGCAGTGAAGGTCCTTTCCAGCCCCAGCATTTT | CASSEGPFQPQHF
NA | TRBD1 | 14 | TRBJ1-1 | TRBV9 | TGTGCCAGCAGTGCGGACAGGGTGAACACTGAAGCTTTCTTT | CASSADRVNTEAFF
NA | NA | 13 | TRBJ1-1 | TRBV6-4 | TGTGCCAGCAGGGGACTTCCCAACACTGAAGCTTTCTTT | CASRGLPNTEAFF
once | NA | 17 | TRBJ2-7 | TRBV4-1 | TGCGCCAGCAGCCAAGGGGTTACAGCGGACCTCGTCTACGAGCAGTACTTC | CASSQGVTADLVYEQYF
NA | NA | 14 | TRBJ1-1 | TRBV9 | TGTGCCAGCAGCGTAGATGGGGCGGGGACTGAAGCTTTCTTT | CASSVDGAGTEAFF
NA | TRBD2 | 16 | TRBJ2-2 | TRBV11-2 | TGTGCCAGCAGCTGGGACGATAGCGGGAGGTACGGGGAGCTGTTTTTT | CASSWDDSGRYGELFF
NA | TRBD2 | 16 | TRBJ2-1 | TRBV27 | TGTGCCAGCAGTTTATCCCTAGCGGGGGGCTACAATGAGCAGTTCTTC | CASSLSLAGGYNEQFF
few | NA | 11 | TRBJ2-7 | TRBV10-2 | TGCGCCACCGGGCCATCCTACGAGCAGTACTTC | CATGPSYEQYF
NA | NA | 14 | TRBJ2-7 | TRBV2 | TGTGCCAGCAGTGAACCCTATCGGGCCTACGAGCAGTACTTC | CASSEPYRAYEQYF
NA | TRBD1 | 12 | TRBJ2-7 | TRBV29-1 | TGCAGCGCCTACACAGGGGGCTACGAGCAGTACTTC | CSAYTGGYEQYF
NA | NA | 15 | TRBJ2-5 | TRBV4-2 | TGTGCCAGCAGCCAAGCTGGGACTGGGGGGGAGACCCAGTACTTC | CASSQAGTGGETQYF
NA | NA | 14 | TRBJ2-1 | TRBV6-1 | TGTGCCAGCAGGGCAACCGGGGTCCCCAATGAGCAGTTCTTC | CASRATGVPNEQFF
NA | TRBD2 | 14 | TRBJ2-1 | TRBV25-1 | TGTGCCAGCGGGACTAGCGAGGACTACAATGAGCAGTTCTTC | CASGTSEDYNEQFF